Sequencing of this T cell receptor beta chain was carried out in a study of T-cell reconstitution after alpha-beta-depleted transplantation in children. Construction of the TCRbeta library involved unique molecular identifiers. TCRdb itself ran the PCR reads through MiXCR, one entry per CDR3 protein. The table has about 470,000 distinct CDR3 sequences, over 40% seen once. Study findings and constraints: Reportedly, alpha-beta T cells present about two months post-transplant originated from several hundred expanded clones of graft origin.

About this clonotype: What it binds is not known.

The CDR3 covers 15 residues. Germline V gives CDR1 MDHEN, CDR2 SYDVKM. Deletions cut 4 bases from V and 5 bases from J, with 17 bases between. The TCR was taken from a girl aged 2-15 years with aplastic anemia, due to receive a stem cell transplant. V gene TRBV28 combines with J gene TRBJ2-5, with D possibly matching TRBD1 (5 bases). The sample here was PBMCs, taken before TCRalphabeta/CD19-depleted stem cell transplant. The CDR3 nucleotides are TGTGCCAGCAGTTCCAGACAGATGATAATGGAGACCCAGTACTTC. This encodes CASSSRQMIMETQYF.